This TCR beta chain emerged from a study of CD8+ T cells in alopecia areata. Whole-study context: Treated patients took oral tofacitinib at 5 to 10 mg twice daily.

TCR sequencing used cDNA made by reverse transcription of extracted RNA. Here immunoSEQ multiplex PCR was the method, and the copy in TCRdb shows in-frame clones only, minus some. In the table there are more than 110,000 clones, 58% of which are singletons. Overall study results and limits: Especially in alopecia totalis/universalis, lesional scalp showed greater clonality than normal scalp did. Scalp samples also yield sequences of resident alphabeta T cells from normal skin.

The study team obtained lesional scalp punch biopsies and peripheral blood from alopecia areata patients. The germline gives CDR1 SGHDT, CDR2 YYEEEE. The V end was cut by 7 bases, the J end by 1 base, with 14 bases between. The CDR3 has 14 amino acids. This clone was counted a single time. Its antigen is unknown. This clonotype was obtained from a human donor with alopecia areata. Sequenced here: CD4+ T cells sorted from blood, sampled at week 0. The chain combines TRBV5-6 with TRBJ2-5, with a possible D match to TRBD2 (6 bases). CDR3 sequence: CASRPGSIQETQYF. DNA of the CDR3: TGTGCCAGCCGTCCCGGGAGCATCCAAGAGACCCAGTACTTC.